This T cell receptor beta chain was identified during a study of blood T cell repertoires in COVID-19. For the study at large: Material from acute and convalescent COVID-19 was sourced from the United States, Italy and Spain. The cDNA or gDNA used as material had been derived from T cells, B-cell-depleted T cells, or PBMCs.

This table comes from immunoSEQ multiplex PCR, and its TCRdb copy is limited to in-frame clones, with some not included. The sample carries around 290,000 clones, about 86% recorded once. Germline CDR1 and CDR2: LNHDA and SQIVND (reference sequence). Deletions cut 4 bases from V and 4 bases from J, with 4 bases between. The length of the CDR3 is 11 residues. Patients in Seattle were enrolled during active infection, then followed longitudinally. Sequencing used peripheral blood. V and J are TRBV19 and TRBJ1-2; D remains ambiguous. The receptor was isolated from a woman in her 70s with COVID-19, enrolled during active disease. The CDR3 bases are TGTGCCAGTAGTAACAGCTATGGCTACACCTTC. Residues: CASSNSYGYTF.